This T cell receptor beta chain was obtained from a study of persistence of HIV-infected CD4 T cells. This clone is a singleton in its sample. Its target is not known. The CDR3 sequence is 14 residues long. Germline V gives CDR1 LGHDT, CDR2 YNNKEL (reference sequence). V was clipped by 3 bases and J by 0 bases, with 8 bases between them. Nonspecific anti-CD3/anti-CD28 bead stimulation represents the broad CD4+ T cell repertoire. Responding CD4+ T cells were sorted by upregulation of both CD40 ligand and CD69. Sequencing used immunoSEQ version 4 in survey mode. Each sample used up to 1 ug genomic DNA diluted to around 10 ng/uL. Sequencing was performed with immunoSEQ multiplex PCR; in TCRdb, only in-frame clones are kept and a portion is missing. The sample includes roughly 48,000 clones, about 88% seen only once; the top ten take 0.4% to 0.5%.

This TCR derives from an adult woman with HIV who was CMV-seropositive. This chain joins TRBV3-1 (or the pseudogene TRBV3-2) and TRBJ1-1; D gene unclear. Material: CD4+ T cells sorted from PBMCs after 18-hour stimulation, obtained from a patient who received antiretroviral therapy. DNA of the CDR3: TGTGCCAGCAGCCAGGGTCTCATGAACACTGAAGCTTTCTTT. It codes for CASSQGLMNTEAFF.